These 18 T cell receptor beta chains were all obtained from the same sample, sequenced in a study of response to subunit inactivated influenza vaccine. Each CDR3 protein gets one entry after TCRdb re-called the RT-PCR reads with MiXCR. Of hundreds of thousands of distinct CDR3 sequences listed, approximately 7.6% are singletons. Sequencing used PBMCs from blood, obtained roughly 24 months after vaccination. Every receptor here comes from a man in his fifties or sixties who received an inactivated influenza vaccine.

This chain connects TRBV12-3 or TRBV12-4 to TRBJ2-7; the match to TRBD2 covers 8 bases. V lost 5 bases, J lost 6 bases, and 15 bases stayed unmatched. The CDR3 length is 16 residues. CDR3 nucleotides: TGTGCCAGCAGTCCGGTTCGGGGGGGAGTTTTAGGCGAGCAGTACTTC. This sequence encodes CASSPVRGGVLGEQYF.

This clonotype was found a few times. The chain is built from TRBV20-1 and TRBJ1-2, with TRBD1 identical over 11 bases. CDR3 length: 15 residues. Per germline, CDR1 DFQATT and CDR2 SNEGSKA (reference sequence). DNA of the CDR3: TGCAGCGCGCACGGACAGGGGGCATTTAACTATGGCTACACCTTC. It yields the protein CSAHGQGAFNYGYTF.

The chain recombines TRBV25-1 with TRBJ1-1; D gene ambiguous. In germline, CDR1 is MGHDK, CDR2 SYGVNS. CDR3 size: 13 residues. Between the trimmed V and J ends, which lost 3 bases and 1 base, there was a span of 6 bases. CDR3 residues: CASSEAKNTEAFF. The CDR3 nucleotides read TGTGCCAGCAGTGAGGCCAAGAACACTGAAGCTTTCTTT.

The chain uses TRBV18 and TRBJ1-1; TRBD1 matches 7 bases. CDR3 size: 14 residues. With 2 bases clipped from V and 11 bases from J, the junction kept 11 bases outside the gene matches. Looked up from germline, CDR1 is KGHSH and CDR2 is LQKENI. CDR3 region: CASSPGGTDHGAFF. Written as DNA, the CDR3 is TGTGCCAGCTCACCAGGTGGGACAGACCATGGTGCTTTCTTT.

The chain recombines TRBV6-2 or TRBV6-3 with TRBJ2-5; D not certain. Trimming stripped 6 bases from V and 2 bases from J, with 10 bases between. The CDR3 is 13 residues long. Germline V lookup: CDR1 MNHEY, CDR2 SVGEGT. The CDR3 sequence: CASSPHSQETQYF. In DNA, the CDR3 is TGTGCCAGCAGCCCTCACAGTCAAGAGACCCAGTACTTC.

This clonotype came up a few times. J is TRBJ2-5 and V is TRBV29-1; the D is unclear. In germline, CDR1 is SQVTM, CDR2 ANQGSEA. This CDR3 spans 13 amino acids. The ends were cut back, 6 bases at V and 5 bases at J, with 16 bases in the middle. The CDR3 sequence: CSVSNDPRETQYF. The CDR3 nucleotides are TGCAGCGTCTCAAATGACCCGAGGGAGACCCAGTACTTC.

The rearrangement joins TRBV20-1 to TRBJ2-7; D perhaps matches TRBD2 (6 bases). CDR3 length: 15 amino acids. Trimming stripped 0 bases from V and 2 bases from J, with 14 bases between. CDR1 and CDR2 (germline): DFQATT, SNEGSKA (reference sequence). The CDR3 sequence is CSARDIGEATYEQYF. Here the CDR3 DNA reads TGCAGTGCTAGAGATATCGGGGAGGCCACCTACGAGCAGTACTTC.

The chain is built from TRBV28 and TRBJ1-6; D might be TRBD1 (5 bases). Trimming cost V 8 bases and J 5 bases, with 10 bases left between them. Germline-derived CDR1 and CDR2 are MDHEN and SYDVKM. The CDR3 runs to 13 residues. CDR3 in amino acids: CASRQLHNSPLHF. The DNA of the CDR3 is TGTGCCAGCCGACAGCTACATAATTCACCCCTCCACTTT.

This clonotype turned up a few times. V and J are TRBV15 and TRBJ1-2; maybe TRBD1 (5 bases). The CDR3 extends over 15 amino acids. CDR1 is LNHNV and CDR2 is YYDKDF in the germline V gene (reference sequence). Trimming took 0 bases from V and 8 from J, leaving 16 bases between them. CDR3: CATSREKDIPAGYTF. In nucleotides, the CDR3 is TGTGCCACCAGCAGAGAAAAGGACATCCCAGCAGGCTACACCTTC.

This clonotype was counted a few times. The V call is TRBV27, the J call TRBJ2-7; 9 bases are a match to TRBD1. The CDR3 has 15 residues. Looked up from germline, CDR1 is MNHEY and CDR2 is SMNVEV (reference sequence). After removal of 3 bases from V and 4 bases from J, the junction contained 7 bases not matched to a gene. DNA of the CDR3: TGTGCCAGCAGTTTCGGGGGGACAGGGACATACGAGCAGTACTTC. Protein product: CASSFGGTGTYEQYF.

This clonotype was seen repeatedly, ten times or more. V usage is TRBV20-1 and J usage is TRBJ1-2; TRBD1 matches 7 bases. The CDR3 sequence is 11 residues long. Trimming took 5 bases from V and 12 from J; bases not matched to a gene: 9. Germline V gene sequence: CDR1 DFQATT, CDR2 SNEGSKA (reference sequence). CDR3 residues: CSARRDSSHTF. The CDR3 region has the DNA TGCAGTGCTCGCCGGGACAGTTCCCACACCTTC.

The chain carries TRBV7-8 and TRBJ2-7; TRBD1 matches 8 bases. The germline V gene encodes CDR1 SGHVS and CDR2 FQNEAQ. The CDR3 totals 14 residues. V lost 5 bases, J lost 0 bases, and 3 bases stayed unmatched. The CDR3 nucleotides read TGTGCCAGCAGCCAGGGACAGGTCTCCTACGAGCAGTACTTC. Translating gives CASSQGQVSYEQYF.

V usage is TRBV27 and J usage is TRBJ2-7; 7 bases map to TRBD1. This CDR3 is built from 16 residues. CDR1 and CDR2 (germline): MNHEY, SMNVEV (reference sequence). With V trimmed by 0 bases and J by 2 bases, 7 bases remained unmatched. The CDR3 coding sequence is TGTGCCAGCAGTTTATCACGACAGGGATCCGCCTACGAGCAGTACTTC. Its protein product is CASSLSRQGSAYEQYF.

This chain links TRBV5-1 with TRBJ2-1, with TRBD1 identical over 9 bases. The CDR3 has 15 amino acids. Germline CDR1 SGHRS, CDR2 YFSETQ. The V gene end was trimmed by 5 bases and the J gene end by 9 bases; junction bases not matched to a gene: 12. This chain's CDR3 is CASSTVPGQGTEQFF. The CDR3 DNA sequence: TGCGCCAGCAGTACAGTCCCGGGACAGGGTACTGAGCAGTTCTTC.

This clonotype was picked up a small number of times. The rearrangement links TRBV24-1 to TRBJ2-1, with D perhaps being TRBD1 or TRBD2 (6 bases each). This CDR3 is built from 16 residues. Trimming removed 5 bases at V and 0 bases at J, with 13 bases between. Germline CDR1 and CDR2: KGHDR and SFDVKD. Here the CDR3 reads CATSGWGASSYNEQFF. CDR3 DNA sequence: TGTGCCACCAGTGGTTGGGGGGCCAGCTCCTACAATGAGCAGTTCTTC.

Here the CDR3 DNA reads TGTGCCAGCAGCCTCAGCGCAGGACTTGAAGCTTTCTTT. Its translation is CASSLSAGLEAFF. The chain is built from TRBV3-1 and TRBJ1-1, with no clear D. Germline lookup yields CDR1 LGHDT and CDR2 YNNKEL (reference sequence). Trimming pared 4 bases from V and 7 bases from J, leaving 13 bases between. CDR3 size: 13 residues.

This clonotype turned up a few times. J is TRBJ2-3 and V is TRBV12-3 or TRBV12-4; 9 bases match TRBD2. CDR3 length: 14 residues. V lost 1 base and J lost 6; bases outside the gene matches: 2. Here the CDR3 DNA reads TGTGCCAGCAGTTTAGGACTAGCGGTCGATACGCAGTATTTT. Its protein is CASSLGLAVDTQYF.

This clonotype was detected ten times or more. The chain has TRBV7-9 and TRBJ2-7; D possibly corresponds to TRBD2 (5 bases). CDR1 and CDR2 from the germline V gene are SEHNR and FQNEAQ (reference sequence). The CDR3 length is 13 residues. Trimming shortened V by 5 bases and J by 6 bases, and 14 bases separated the two germline ends. The CDR3 coding sequence is TGTGCCAGCAGCCGAGCTAGAGGAGGCGAGCAGTACTTC. Protein: CASSRARGGEQYF.